These 23 T cell receptor beta chains were all obtained from the same sample, sequenced in a study of cytomegalovirus exposure and HLA in healthy donors. Generated by immunoSEQ multiplex PCR, the TCRdb table keeps only in-frame clones and is missing some. The data show 200,000 or so clones, with around four fifths seen just once and around 5.6% held by the top ten. Sequences were obtained from PBMCs. All receptors come from a woman aged 18 to 35 in good health and CMV-seronegative.

This clone was found once. The CDR3 DNA reads TGCGCCAGCCGGCCAGGGTCCTATCGCTATGGCTACACCTTC. This codes for CASRPGSYRYGYTF. V usage is TRBV5-1 and J usage is TRBJ1-2; D is possibly TRBD1 (5 bases). The CDR3 contains 14 residues. Germline CDR1 is SGHRS and CDR2 is YFSETQ. V was pared by 7 bases and J by 4 bases, with 17 bases between.

This clone has a single count. V usage is TRBV10-3 and J usage is TRBJ2-1; D ambiguous. The CDR3 contains 14 residues. The germline V gene encodes CDR1 ENHRY and CDR2 SYGVKD. The V end lost 3 bases, the J end lost 0 bases, and 6 bases lay between the germline ends. CDR3 nucleotide sequence: TGTGCCATCAGTGATCCCCGCTCCTACAATGAGCAGTTCTTC. It specifies CAISDPRSYNEQFF.

The gene calls are TRBV6-1 and TRBJ2-1; D is ambiguous. Germline CDR1 and CDR2: MNHNS and SASEGT. The V end was cut by 9 bases, the J end by 4 bases, with 10 bases between. CDR3 length equals 12 residues. The DNA of the CDR3 is TGTGCCAGTGGGAAGGGTTACAATGAGCAGTTCTTC. The encoded protein is CASGKGYNEQFF.

The V and J genes are TRBV7-3 and TRBJ2-2; a possible D gene is TRBD2 (6 bases). The CDR3 covers 16 residues. V lost 1 base to trimming and J lost 4 bases, with 13 bases between them. The germline gives CDR1 SGHTA, CDR2 FQGTGA. The chain's CDR3 is CASSLMAGPSTGELFF. In DNA, the CDR3 is TGTGCCAGCAGCTTAATGGCGGGACCCTCCACCGGGGAGCTGTTTTTT.

The chain links TRBV5-4 to TRBJ1-2; D is undetermined. This CDR3 has 13 residues. Per germline, CDR1 SGHNT and CDR2 YYREEE (reference sequence). V was shortened by 0 bases and J by 4 bases, with 7 bases between the two germline ends. CDR3 bases: TGTGCCAGCAGCTTGGACTCAGCCTATGGCTACACCTTC. Encoded protein: CASSLDSAYGYTF.

The chain carries TRBV27 and TRBJ2-7; D unclear. Germline CDR1 reads MNHEY; CDR2 reads SMNVEV (reference sequence). V lost 3 bases and J lost 5, with 5 bases in between. The CDR3 consists of 11 residues. CDR3 loop: CASSFGNEQYF. The CDR3 DNA sequence: TGTGCCAGCAGTTTTGGGAACGAGCAGTACTTC.

The chain employs TRBV4-2 and TRBJ2-3, with 15 positions matching TRBD2. After removal of 3 bases from V and 2 bases from J, the junction contained 3 bases not matched to a gene. This CDR3 is built from 17 residues. Germline V CDR1 and CDR2: LGHNA, YNFKEQ. The CDR3 spells CASSQGTSGGTTDTQYF. In DNA form, the CDR3 reads TGTGCCAGCAGCCAGGGGACTAGCGGGGGGACCACAGATACGCAGTATTTT.

V is TRBV2 and J is TRBJ2-3; no reliable D call. The CDR3 is made up of 14 amino acids. The germline gives CDR1 SNHLY, CDR2 FYNNEI. Trimming removed 3 bases at V and 0 bases at J, with 7 bases between. CDR3 sequence: CASSDGQSTDTQYF. Here the CDR3 DNA reads TGTGCCAGCAGTGATGGGCAAAGCACAGATACGCAGTATTTT.

V usage is TRBV6-4 and J usage is TRBJ1-1; possibly TRBD1 for D (5 bases). The CDR3 covers 13 residues. Trimming left V 6 bases short and J 10 bases short, with 18 bases between. Per germline, CDR1 MRHNA and CDR2 SNTAGT. The CDR3 loop reads CASSPEGFGGAFF. CDR3 in DNA: TGTGCCAGCAGCCCCGAGGGGTTTGGAGGAGCTTTCTTT.

CDR3 DNA: TGTGCCAGCCCCCGGCTGACAGGGGCGAATGGCTACACCTTC. Residues: CASPRLTGANGYTF. The rearrangement uses TRBV6-1 and TRBJ1-2; 8 bases align to TRBD1. The CDR3 is made up of 14 amino acids. V shed 8 bases, J shed 6 bases, and the junction held 11 bases outside the gene matches. CDR1 and CDR2 from the germline V gene are MNHNS and SASEGT.

The V and J genes are TRBV6-1 and TRBJ1-2; D perhaps matches TRBD1 (5 bases). The V end was cut by 8 bases, the J end by 4 bases, with 14 bases between. Germline lookup yields CDR1 MNHNS and CDR2 SASEGT. There are 13 residues in the CDR3. The CDR3 spells CASGDGHIYGYTF. In DNA form, the CDR3 reads TGTGCCAGCGGGGACGGACACATCTATGGCTACACCTTC.

This clone was picked up a small number of times. The CDR3 DNA reads as TGCGCCAGCAGCCCGGACAGGACAACTAATGAAAAACTGTTTTTT. It yields the protein CASSPDRTTNEKLFF. The chain combines TRBV5-1 with TRBJ1-4, with TRBD1 identical over 7 bases. The J segment lost 0 bases and the V segment lost 4 bases, leaving 3 bases of the junction unmatched. Looked up from germline, CDR1 is SGHRS and CDR2 is YFSETQ. The CDR3 covers 15 residues.

V and J are TRBV25-1 and TRBJ1-1, with D possibly TRBD1 on 5 matching bases. V lost 4 bases and J lost 2, with 17 bases in between. The CDR3 length is 16 residues. Per the germline V gene, CDR1 is MGHDK and CDR2 is SYGVNS. The CDR3 loop reads CASSGYYTRGNTEAFF. The CDR3 region has the DNA TGTGCCAGCAGTGGCTACTACACCCGGGGCAACACTGAAGCTTTCTTT.

Regarding this clone: One end of the junction varies from germline; a read error may be responsible. This chain joins TRBV29-1 and TRBJ1-1, with a possible D match to TRBD1 (6 bases). CDR3 length: 12 residues. The V gene's germline CDR1 is SQVTM and CDR2 ANQGSEA. CDR3 nucleotide sequence: TGCAGCGTTGGGACAGTGAAGACTGAAGCTTTCTTT. It is translated as CSVGTVKTEAFF.

This sequence joins TRBV5-1 and TRBJ2-5; D unclear. The CDR3 has 13 amino acids. V gave up 2 bases and J gave up 0 bases, with 5 bases separating them. Germline V gene data show CDR1 as SGHRS and CDR2 as YFSETQ. CDR3 sequence reads: CASSFGDQETQYF. The DNA of the CDR3 is TGCGCCAGCAGCTTTGGCGACCAAGAGACCCAGTACTTC. Drawing the rest from reference TRBV5-1 and TRBJ2-5, the complete variable domain is KAGVTQTPRYLIKTRGQQVTLSCSPISGHRSVSWYQQTPGQGLQFLFEYFSETQRNKGNFPGRFSGRQFSNSRSEMNVSTLELGDSALYLCASSFGDQETQYFGPGTRLLVL.

J is TRBJ1-2 and V is TRBV5-1; 9 bases align to TRBD1. V was pared by 4 bases and J by 6 bases, with 7 bases of the junction left unmatched. Germline V gene lookup returns CDR1 SGHRS and CDR2 YFSETQ. The CDR3 has 14 amino acids. The CDR3 coding sequence is TGCGCCAGCAGCGGGACCACAGGGGGCCATGGCTACACCTTC. Its protein is CASSGTTGGHGYTF.

V gene TRBV5-1 combines with J gene TRBJ1-1; 8 bases align to TRBD1. With V trimmed by 4 bases and J by 2 bases, 7 bases remained unmatched. The V gene's germline CDR1 is SGHRS and CDR2 YFSETQ. The CDR3 is 15 residues long. Here the CDR3 reads CASSRRQGTNTEAFF. CDR3 nucleotide sequence: TGCGCCAGCAGCCGACGACAGGGGACTAACACTGAAGCTTTCTTT.

The gene calls are TRBV2 and TRBJ2-1, with D tentatively TRBD2 (5 bases). Trimming took 5 bases from V and 4 from J, leaving 18 bases between them. The CDR3 is 16 residues long. Germline CDR1 reads SNHLY; CDR2 reads FYNNEI. The DNA of the CDR3 is TGTGCCAGCAGTTGGCGGCTGGGAGCCTCTTACAATGAGCAGTTCTTC. Translated: CASSWRLGASYNEQFF.

The chain uses TRBV7-8 and TRBJ2-7; D not certain. Trimming took 8 bases from V and 2 from J, leaving 13 bases between them. The CDR3 totals 13 residues. Germline-derived CDR1 and CDR2 are SGHVS and FQNEAQ. The CDR3 sequence: CASADPGPYEQYF. Here the CDR3 DNA reads TGTGCCAGCGCCGACCCGGGCCCCTACGAGCAGTACTTC.

V is TRBV5-6 and J is TRBJ2-1; D is possibly TRBD1 (6 bases). V was clipped by 5 bases and J by 2 bases, with 11 bases between them. The CDR3 is 14 amino acids. Germline loops: CDR1 SGHDT, CDR2 YYEEEE. The CDR3 DNA follows: TGTGCCAGCAGTTCAGGGGTCCCCTACAATGAGCAGTTCTTC. It specifies CASSSGVPYNEQFF.

V usage is TRBV5-1 and J usage is TRBJ2-5; D uncertain. Germline-derived CDR1 and CDR2 are SGHRS and YFSETQ. Trimming took off 0 bases at V and 4 bases at J, with 4 bases between the two ends. This CDR3 spans 12 amino acids. For the CDR3, the DNA is TGCGCCAGCAGCTTGGCCGTAGAGACCCAGTACTTC. Protein product: CASSLAVETQYF.

The V and J genes are TRBV5-1 and TRBJ2-5; D may be TRBD1 or TRBD2 (6 bases each). Per germline, CDR1 SGHRS and CDR2 YFSETQ. The V gene lost 1 base and the J gene lost 6 bases, with 16 bases spanning the gap. CDR3 size: 15 residues. CDR3 sequence reads: CASSLTGTSVQTQYF. The CDR3 coding sequence is TGCGCCAGCAGCTTGACAGGGACTTCGGTCCAGACCCAGTACTTC.

The chain uses TRBV11-2 and TRBJ2-5; D gene ambiguous. The V end was cut by 0 bases, the J end by 5 bases, with 13 bases between. The CDR3 totals 15 residues. CDR1 and CDR2 (germline): SGHAT, FQNNGV. The CDR3 protein is CASSLEASRWETQYF. The CDR3, as DNA: TGTGCCAGCAGCTTAGAGGCGAGCCGTTGGGAGACCCAGTACTTC.